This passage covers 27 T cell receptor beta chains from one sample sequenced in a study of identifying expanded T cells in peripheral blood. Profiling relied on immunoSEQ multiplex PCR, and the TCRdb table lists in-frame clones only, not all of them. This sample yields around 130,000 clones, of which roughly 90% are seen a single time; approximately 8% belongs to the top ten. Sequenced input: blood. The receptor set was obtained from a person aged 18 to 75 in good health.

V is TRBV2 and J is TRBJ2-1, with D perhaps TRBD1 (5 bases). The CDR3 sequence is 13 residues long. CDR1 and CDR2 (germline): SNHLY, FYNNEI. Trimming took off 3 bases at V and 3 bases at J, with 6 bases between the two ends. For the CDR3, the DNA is TGTGCCAGCAGTGAGCAGGGCTACAATGAGCAGTTCTTC. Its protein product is CASSEQGYNEQFF.

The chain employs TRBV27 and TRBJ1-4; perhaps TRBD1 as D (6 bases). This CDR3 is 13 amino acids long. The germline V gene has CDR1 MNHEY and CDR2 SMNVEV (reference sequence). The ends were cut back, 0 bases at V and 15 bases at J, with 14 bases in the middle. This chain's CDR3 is CASSLSWKGTLFF. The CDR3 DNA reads TGTGCCAGCAGTTTATCTTGGAAAGGGACATTGTTTTTT.

DNA for the CDR3: TGTGCCAGCAGCGAGGACGGAAACTATGGCTACACCTTC. It codes for CASSEDGNYGYTF. The chain has TRBV7-9 and TRBJ1-2, with D unresolved. Trimming left V 5 bases short and J 2 bases short, with 9 bases between. CDR1 and CDR2 (germline): SEHNR, FQNEAQ (reference sequence). The length of the CDR3 is 13 residues.

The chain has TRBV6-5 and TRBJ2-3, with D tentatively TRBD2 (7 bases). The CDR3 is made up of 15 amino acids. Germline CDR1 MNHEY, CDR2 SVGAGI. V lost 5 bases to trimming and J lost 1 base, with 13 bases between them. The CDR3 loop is CASSRGAQGTDTQYF. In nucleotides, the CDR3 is TGTGCCAGCAGTCGGGGGGCCCAGGGCACAGATACGCAGTATTTT.

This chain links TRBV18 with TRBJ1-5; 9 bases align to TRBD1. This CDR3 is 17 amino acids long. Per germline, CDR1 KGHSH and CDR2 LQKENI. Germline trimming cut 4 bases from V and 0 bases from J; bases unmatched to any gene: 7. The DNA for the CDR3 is TGTGCCAGCTCACTAGGGACAGGGTTTAATAGCAATCAGCCCCAGCATTTT. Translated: CASSLGTGFNSNQPQHF.

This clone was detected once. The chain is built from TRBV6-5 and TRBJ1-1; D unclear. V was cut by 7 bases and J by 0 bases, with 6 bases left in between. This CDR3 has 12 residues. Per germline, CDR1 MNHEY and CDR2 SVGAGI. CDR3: CASTWVNTEAFF. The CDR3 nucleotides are TGTGCCAGCACATGGGTGAACACTGAAGCTTTCTTT.

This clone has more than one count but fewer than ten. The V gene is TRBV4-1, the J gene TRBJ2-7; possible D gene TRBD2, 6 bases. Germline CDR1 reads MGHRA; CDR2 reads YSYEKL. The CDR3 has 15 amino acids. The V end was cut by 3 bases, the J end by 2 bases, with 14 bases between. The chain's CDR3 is CASSHGGESPYEQYF. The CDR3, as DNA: TGCGCCAGCAGCCACGGAGGGGAGTCACCCTACGAGCAGTACTTC.

Here the CDR3 DNA reads TGTGCCAGTAGTATAACTACTAGCGCAGGTACGCAGTATTTT. It codes for CASSITTSAGTQYF. The gene calls are TRBV19 and TRBJ2-3; TRBD2 aligns across 7 bases. V was pared by 2 bases and J by 8 bases, with 7 bases of the junction left unmatched. Germline CDR1 LNHDA, CDR2 SQIVND (reference sequence). The CDR3 has 14 amino acids. Supplemented by reference TRBV19 and TRBJ2-3, the full variable domain reads DGGITQSPKYLFRKEGQNVTLSCEQNLNHDAMYWYRQDPGQGLRLIYYSQIVNDFQKGDIAEGYSVSREKKESFPLTVTSAQKNPTAFYLCASSITTSAGTQYFGPGTRLTVL.

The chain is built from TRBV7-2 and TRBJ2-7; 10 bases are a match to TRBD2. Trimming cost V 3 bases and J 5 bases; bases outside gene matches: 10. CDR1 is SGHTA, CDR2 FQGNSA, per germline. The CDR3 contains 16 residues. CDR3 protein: CASSFRLAGARDEQYF. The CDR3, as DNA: TGTGCCAGCAGCTTCAGGCTAGCGGGAGCCCGCGACGAGCAGTACTTC.

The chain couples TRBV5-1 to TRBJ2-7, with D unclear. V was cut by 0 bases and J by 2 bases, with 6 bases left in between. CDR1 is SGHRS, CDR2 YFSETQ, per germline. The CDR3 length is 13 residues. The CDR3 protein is CASSLDNTYEQYF. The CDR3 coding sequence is TGCGCCAGCAGCTTGGACAACACCTACGAGCAGTACTTC.

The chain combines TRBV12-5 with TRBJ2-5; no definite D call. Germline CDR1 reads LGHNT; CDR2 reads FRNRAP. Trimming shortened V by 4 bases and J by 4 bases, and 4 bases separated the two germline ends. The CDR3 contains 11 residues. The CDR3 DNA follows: TGTGCTAGTGGTTCCGGAGAGACCCAGTACTTC. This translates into CASGSGETQYF. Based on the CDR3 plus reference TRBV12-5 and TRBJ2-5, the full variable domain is DARVTQTPRHKVTEMGQEVTMRCQPILGHNTVFWYRQTMMQGLELLAYFRNRAPLDDSGMPKDRFSAEMPDATLATLKIQPSEPRDSAVYFCASGSGETQYFGPGTRLLVL.

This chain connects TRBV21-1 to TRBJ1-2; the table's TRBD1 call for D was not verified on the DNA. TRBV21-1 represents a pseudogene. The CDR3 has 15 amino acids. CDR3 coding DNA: TGTGCCAGCAGCATCCTAGGGGGCAACCTATATGGCTACACCTTC. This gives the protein CASSILGGNLYGYTF.

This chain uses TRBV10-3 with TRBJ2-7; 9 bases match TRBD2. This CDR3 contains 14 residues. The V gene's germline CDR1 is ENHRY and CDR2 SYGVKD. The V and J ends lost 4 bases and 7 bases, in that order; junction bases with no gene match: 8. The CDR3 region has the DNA TGTGCCATCAGTGTTGGTAGCGGGAGCTTTGAGCAGTACTTC. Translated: CAISVGSGSFEQYF.

The CDR3 is CASSLRQGAFYEQYF. CDR3 nucleotide sequence: TGTGCCAGCAGCTTGAGACAGGGGGCGTTCTACGAGCAGTACTTC. The chain links TRBV5-4 to TRBJ2-7; 10 positions match TRBD1. The CDR3 length is 15 residues. The V gene's germline CDR1 is SGHNT and CDR2 YYREEE (reference sequence). V lost 1 base, J lost 3 bases, and 4 bases stayed unmatched. Drawing the rest from reference TRBV5-4 and TRBJ2-7, the complete variable domain is ETGVTQSPTHLIKTRGQQVTLRCSSQSGHNTVSWYQQALGQGPQFIFQYYREEENGRGNFPPRFSGLQFPNYSSELNVNALELDDSALYLCASSLRQGAFYEQYFGPGTRLTVT.

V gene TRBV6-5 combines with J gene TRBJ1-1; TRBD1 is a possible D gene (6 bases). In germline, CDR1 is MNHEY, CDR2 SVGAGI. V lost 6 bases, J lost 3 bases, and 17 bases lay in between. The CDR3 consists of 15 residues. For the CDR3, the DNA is TGTGCCAGCAGCCACTCGTACAGGGTGGACACTGAAGCTTTCTTT. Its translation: CASSHSYRVDTEAFF.

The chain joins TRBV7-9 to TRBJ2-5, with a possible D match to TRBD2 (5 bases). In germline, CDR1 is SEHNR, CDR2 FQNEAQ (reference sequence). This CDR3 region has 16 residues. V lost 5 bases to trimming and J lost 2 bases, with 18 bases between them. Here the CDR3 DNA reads TGTGCCAGCAGCCTCGGCCCGGCGGGCGGACAAGAGACCCAGTACTTC. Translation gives CASSLGPAGGQETQYF.

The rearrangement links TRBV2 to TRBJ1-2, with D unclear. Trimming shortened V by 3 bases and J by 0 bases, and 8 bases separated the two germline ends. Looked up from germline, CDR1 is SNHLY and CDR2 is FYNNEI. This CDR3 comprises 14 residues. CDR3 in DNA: TGTGCCAGCAGTGAGAGGAGCTCTAACTATGGCTACACCTTC. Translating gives CASSERSSNYGYTF.

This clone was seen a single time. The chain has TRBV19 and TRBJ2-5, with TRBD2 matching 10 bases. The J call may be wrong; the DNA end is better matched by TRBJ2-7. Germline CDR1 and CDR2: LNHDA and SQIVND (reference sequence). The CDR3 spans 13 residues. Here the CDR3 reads CASRTSGAYEQYF. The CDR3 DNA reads TGTGCCAGCAGGACTAGCGGTGCCTACGAGCAGTACTTC.

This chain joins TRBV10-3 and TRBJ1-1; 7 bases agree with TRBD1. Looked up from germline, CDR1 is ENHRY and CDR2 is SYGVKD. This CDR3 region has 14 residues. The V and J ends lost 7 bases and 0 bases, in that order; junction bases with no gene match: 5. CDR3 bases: TGTGCCATCAAAAAGGGACAGCTGAACACTGAAGCTTTCTTT. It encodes CAIKKGQLNTEAFF.

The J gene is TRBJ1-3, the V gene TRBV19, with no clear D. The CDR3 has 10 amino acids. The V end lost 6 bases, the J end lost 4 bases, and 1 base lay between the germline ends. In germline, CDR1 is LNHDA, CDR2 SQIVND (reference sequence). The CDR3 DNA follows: TGTGCCAGTAGCGGAAACACCATATATTTT. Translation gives CASSGNTIYF. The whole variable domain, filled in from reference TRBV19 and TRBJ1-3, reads DGGITQSPKYLFRKEGQNVTLSCEQNLNHDAMYWYRQDPGQGLRLIYYSQIVNDFQKGDIAEGYSVSREKKESFPLTVTSAQKNPTAFYLCASSGNTIYFGEGSWLTVV.

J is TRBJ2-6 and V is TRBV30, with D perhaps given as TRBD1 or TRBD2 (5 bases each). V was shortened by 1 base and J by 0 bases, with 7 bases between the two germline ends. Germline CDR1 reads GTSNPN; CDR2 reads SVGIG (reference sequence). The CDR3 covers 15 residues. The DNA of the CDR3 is TGTGCCTGGAGTGCGGGGACCTCTGGGGCCAACGTCCTGACTTTC. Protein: CAWSAGTSGANVLTF.

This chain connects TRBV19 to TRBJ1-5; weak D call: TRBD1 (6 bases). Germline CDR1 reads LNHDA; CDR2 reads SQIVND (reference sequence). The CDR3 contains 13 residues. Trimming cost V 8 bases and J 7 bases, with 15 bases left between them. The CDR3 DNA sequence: TGTGCCAGTGGGCCGGGGGCCCGGCAGCCCCAGCATTTT. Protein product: CASGPGARQPQHF.

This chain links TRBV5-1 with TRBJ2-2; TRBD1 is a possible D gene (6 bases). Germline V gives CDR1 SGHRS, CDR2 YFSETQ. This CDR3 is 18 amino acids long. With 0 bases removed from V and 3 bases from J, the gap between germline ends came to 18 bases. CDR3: CASSLGTGKAEYTGELFF. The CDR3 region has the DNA TGCGCCAGCAGCTTGGGTACAGGGAAGGCTGAGTACACCGGGGAGCTGTTTTTT.

The CDR3 DNA follows: TGTGCCTGGAGTCGGTGGGGGGCGCACGAGCAGTACTTC. Protein product: CAWSRWGAHEQYF. The chain carries TRBV30 and TRBJ2-7; D tentatively fits TRBD1 or TRBD2 (6 bases each). CDR1 and CDR2 from the germline V gene are GTSNPN and SVGIG (reference sequence). The V and J ends lost 2 bases and 5 bases respectively, with 13 bases between them. This CDR3 is built from 13 residues.

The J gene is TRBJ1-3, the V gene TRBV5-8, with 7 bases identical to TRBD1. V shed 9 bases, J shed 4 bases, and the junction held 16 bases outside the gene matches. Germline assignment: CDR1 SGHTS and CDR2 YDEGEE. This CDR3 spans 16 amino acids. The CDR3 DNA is TGTGCCACCTTCAGCTCCTACAGGGGCTCAGGAAACACCATATATTTT. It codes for CATFSSYRGSGNTIYF.

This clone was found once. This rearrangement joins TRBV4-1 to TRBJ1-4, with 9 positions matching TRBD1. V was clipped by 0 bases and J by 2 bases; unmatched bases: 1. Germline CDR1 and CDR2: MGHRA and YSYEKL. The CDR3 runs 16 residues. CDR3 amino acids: CASSQDTGGTNEKLFF. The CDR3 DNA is TGCGCCAGCAGCCAAGACACAGGGGGCACTAATGAAAAACTGTTTTTT.

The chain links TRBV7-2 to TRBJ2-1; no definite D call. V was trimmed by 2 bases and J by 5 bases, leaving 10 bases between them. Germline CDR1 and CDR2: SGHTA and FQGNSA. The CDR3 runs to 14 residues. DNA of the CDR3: TGTGCCAGCAGCTTATCCCCCGGAAACAATGAGCAGTTCTTC. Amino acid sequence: CASSLSPGNNEQFF.